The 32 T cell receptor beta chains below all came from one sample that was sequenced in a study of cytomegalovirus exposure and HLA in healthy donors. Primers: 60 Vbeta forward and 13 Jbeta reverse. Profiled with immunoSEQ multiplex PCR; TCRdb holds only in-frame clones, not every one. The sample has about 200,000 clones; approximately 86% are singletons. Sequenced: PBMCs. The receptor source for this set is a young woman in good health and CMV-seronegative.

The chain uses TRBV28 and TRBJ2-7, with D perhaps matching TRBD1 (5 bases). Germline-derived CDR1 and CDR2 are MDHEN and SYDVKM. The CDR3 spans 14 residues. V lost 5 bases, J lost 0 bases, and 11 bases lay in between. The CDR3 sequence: CASSDSLISYEQYF. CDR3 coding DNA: TGTGCCAGCAGTGACAGCCTAATCTCCTACGAGCAGTACTTC.

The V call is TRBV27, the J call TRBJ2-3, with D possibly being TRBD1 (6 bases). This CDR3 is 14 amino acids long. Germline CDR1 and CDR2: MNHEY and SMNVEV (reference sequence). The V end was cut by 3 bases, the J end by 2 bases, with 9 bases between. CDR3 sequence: CASSFRDNTDTQYF. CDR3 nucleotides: TGTGCCAGCAGTTTCCGGGACAACACAGATACGCAGTATTTT.

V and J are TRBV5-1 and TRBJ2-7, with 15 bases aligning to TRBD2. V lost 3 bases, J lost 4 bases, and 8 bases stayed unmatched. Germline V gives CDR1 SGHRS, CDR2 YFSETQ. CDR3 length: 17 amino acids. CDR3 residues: CASSSGLAGGPGYEQYF. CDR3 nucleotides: TGCGCCAGCAGCTCCGGACTAGCGGGAGGGCCTGGGTACGAGCAGTACTTC.

The CDR3 loop is CASSVEAGGNEQFF. In DNA form, the CDR3 reads TGTGCCAGCAGTGTCGAAGCGGGGGGCAATGAGCAGTTCTTC. V is TRBV2 and J is TRBJ2-1; 9 bases line up with TRBD2. After removal of 4 bases from V and 6 bases from J, the junction contained 4 bases not matched to a gene. The CDR3 sequence is 14 residues long. Germline CDR1 reads SNHLY; CDR2 reads FYNNEI.

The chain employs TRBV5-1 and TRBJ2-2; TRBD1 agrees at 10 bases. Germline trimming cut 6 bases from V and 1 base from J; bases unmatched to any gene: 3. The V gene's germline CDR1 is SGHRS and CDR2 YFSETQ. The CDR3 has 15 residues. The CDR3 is CASTWTGGNTGELFF. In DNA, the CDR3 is TGCGCCAGCACCTGGACAGGGGGGAACACCGGGGAGCTGTTTTTT.

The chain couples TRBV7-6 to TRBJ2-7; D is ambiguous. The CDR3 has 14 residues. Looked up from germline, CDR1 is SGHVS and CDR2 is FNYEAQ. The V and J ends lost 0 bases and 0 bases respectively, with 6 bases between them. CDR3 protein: CASSLAESSYEQYF. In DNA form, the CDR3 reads TGTGCCAGCAGCTTAGCAGAGAGCTCCTACGAGCAGTACTTC.

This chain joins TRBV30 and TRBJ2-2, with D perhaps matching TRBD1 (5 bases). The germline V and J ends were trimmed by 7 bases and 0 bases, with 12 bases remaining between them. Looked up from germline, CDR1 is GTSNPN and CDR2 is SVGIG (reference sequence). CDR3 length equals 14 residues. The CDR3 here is CALNRQPNTGELFF. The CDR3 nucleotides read TGTGCCTTGAACCGACAGCCGAACACCGGGGAGCTGTTTTTT.

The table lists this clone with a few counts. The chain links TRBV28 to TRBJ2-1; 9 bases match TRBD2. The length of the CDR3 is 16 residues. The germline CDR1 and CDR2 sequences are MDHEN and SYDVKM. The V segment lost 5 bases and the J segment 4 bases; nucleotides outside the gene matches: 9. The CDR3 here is CASSPPGLASYNEQFF. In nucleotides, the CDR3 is TGTGCCAGCAGTCCCCCCGGACTAGCGTCTTACAATGAGCAGTTCTTC.

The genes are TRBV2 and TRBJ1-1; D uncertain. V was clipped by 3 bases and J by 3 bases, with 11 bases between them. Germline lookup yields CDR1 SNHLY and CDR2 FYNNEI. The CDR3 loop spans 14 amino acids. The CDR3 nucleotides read TGTGCCAGCAGTGATTCCCCTCGAGACACTGAAGCTTTCTTT. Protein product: CASSDSPRDTEAFF.

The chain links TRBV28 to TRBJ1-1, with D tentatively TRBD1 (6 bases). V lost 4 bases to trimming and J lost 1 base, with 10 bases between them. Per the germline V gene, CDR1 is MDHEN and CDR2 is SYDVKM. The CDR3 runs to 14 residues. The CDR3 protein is CASSWAQGNTEAFF. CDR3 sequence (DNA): TGTGCCAGCAGTTGGGCACAGGGGAACACTGAAGCTTTCTTT.

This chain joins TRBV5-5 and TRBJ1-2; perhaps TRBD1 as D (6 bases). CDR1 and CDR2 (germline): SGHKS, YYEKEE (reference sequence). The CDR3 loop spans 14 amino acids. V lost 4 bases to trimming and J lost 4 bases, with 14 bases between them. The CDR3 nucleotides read TGTGCCAGCAGCCCGACAGGCCCCGGCTATGGCTACACCTTC. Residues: CASSPTGPGYGYTF.

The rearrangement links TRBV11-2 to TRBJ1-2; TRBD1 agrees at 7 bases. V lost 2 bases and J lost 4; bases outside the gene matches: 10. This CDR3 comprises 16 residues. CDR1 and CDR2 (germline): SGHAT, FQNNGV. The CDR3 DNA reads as TGTGCCAGCAGCTTATCCCCGGGACAGAGCAGCTATGGCTACACCTTC. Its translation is CASSLSPGQSSYGYTF.

The CDR3 sequence is CASSPLRYLGAFF. The CDR3 bases are TGTGCCAGCTCACCACTGAGATACCTCGGAGCTTTCTTT. The chain carries TRBV18 and TRBJ1-1; D is undetermined. Deletions cut 1 base from V and 10 bases from J, with 13 bases between. Germline V lookup: CDR1 KGHSH, CDR2 LQKENI. This CDR3 is built from 13 residues.

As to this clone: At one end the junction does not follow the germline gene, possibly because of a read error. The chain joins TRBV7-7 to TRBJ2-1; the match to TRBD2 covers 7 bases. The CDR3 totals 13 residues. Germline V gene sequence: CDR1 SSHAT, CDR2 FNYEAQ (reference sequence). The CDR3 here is CASSGGVGNEQFF. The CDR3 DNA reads TGTGCTAGCAGTGGGGGGGTCGGCAATGAGCAGTTCTTC. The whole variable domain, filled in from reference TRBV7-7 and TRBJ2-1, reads GAGVSQSPRYKVTKRGQDVTLRCDPISSHATLYWYQQALGQGPEFLTYFNYEAQPDKSGLPSDRFSAERPEGSISTLTIQRTEQRDSAMYRCASSGGVGNEQFFGPGTRLTVL.

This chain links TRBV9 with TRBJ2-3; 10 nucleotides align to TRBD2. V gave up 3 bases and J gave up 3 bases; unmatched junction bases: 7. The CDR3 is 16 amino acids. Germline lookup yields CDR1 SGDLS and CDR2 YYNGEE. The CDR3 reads CASSASGTSVTDTQYF. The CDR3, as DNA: TGTGCCAGCAGCGCTTCGGGGACTAGCGTGACAGATACGCAGTATTTT.

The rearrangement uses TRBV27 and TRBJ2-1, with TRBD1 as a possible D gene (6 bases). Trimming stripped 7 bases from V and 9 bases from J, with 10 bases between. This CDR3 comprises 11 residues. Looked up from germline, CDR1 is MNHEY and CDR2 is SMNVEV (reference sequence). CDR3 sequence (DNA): TGTGCCAGCACCCTCAGGGGTGAGCAGTTCTTC. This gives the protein CASTLRGEQFF.

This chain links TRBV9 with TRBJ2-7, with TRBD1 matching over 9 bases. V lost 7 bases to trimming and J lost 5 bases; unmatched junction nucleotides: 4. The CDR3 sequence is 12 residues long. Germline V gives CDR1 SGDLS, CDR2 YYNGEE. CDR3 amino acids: CASGTGPNEQYF. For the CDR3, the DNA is TGTGCCAGCGGGACAGGGCCCAACGAGCAGTACTTC.

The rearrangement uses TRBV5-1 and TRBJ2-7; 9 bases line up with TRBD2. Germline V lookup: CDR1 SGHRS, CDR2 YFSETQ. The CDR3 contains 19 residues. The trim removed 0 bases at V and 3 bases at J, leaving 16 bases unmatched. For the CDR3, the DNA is TGCGCCAGCAGCTTGGACCTAGCGGGACAAACGGGACGAAACTACGAGCAGTACTTC. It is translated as CASSLDLAGQTGRNYEQYF.

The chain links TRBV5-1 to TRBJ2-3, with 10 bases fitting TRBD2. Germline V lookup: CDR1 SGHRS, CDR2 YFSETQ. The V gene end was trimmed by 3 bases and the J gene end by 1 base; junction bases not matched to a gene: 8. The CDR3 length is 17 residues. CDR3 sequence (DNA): TGCGCCAGCAGCTCCACTAGCGGGGTCCCTCGCACAGATACGCAGTATTTT. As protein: CASSSTSGVPRTDTQYF.

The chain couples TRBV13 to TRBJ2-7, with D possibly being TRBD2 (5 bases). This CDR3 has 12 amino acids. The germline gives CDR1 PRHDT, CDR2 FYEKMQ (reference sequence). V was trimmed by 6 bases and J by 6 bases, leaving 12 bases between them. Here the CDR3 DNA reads TGTGCCAGCAGTAAAGACGAGGGCGAGCAGTACTTC. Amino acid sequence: CASSKDEGEQYF.

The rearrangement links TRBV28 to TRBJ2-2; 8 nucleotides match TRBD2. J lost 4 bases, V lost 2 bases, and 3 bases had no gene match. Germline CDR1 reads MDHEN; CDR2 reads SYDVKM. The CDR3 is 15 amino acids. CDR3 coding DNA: TGTGCCAGCAGTTTAAGGCTAGCGGGCACCGGGGAGCTGTTTTTT. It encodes CASSLRLAGTGELFF. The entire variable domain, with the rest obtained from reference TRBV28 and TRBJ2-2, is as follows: DVKVTQSSRYLVKRTGEKVFLECVQDMDHENMFWYRQDPGLGLRLIYFSYDVKMKEKGDIPEGYSVSREKKERFSLILESASTNQTSMYLCASSLRLAGTGELFFGEGSRLTVL.

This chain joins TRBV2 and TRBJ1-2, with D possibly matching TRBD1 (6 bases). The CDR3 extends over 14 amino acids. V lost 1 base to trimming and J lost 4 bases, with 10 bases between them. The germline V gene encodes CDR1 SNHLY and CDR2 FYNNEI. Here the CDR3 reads CASSEEWTAYGYTF. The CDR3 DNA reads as TGTGCCAGCAGTGAAGAATGGACAGCCTATGGCTACACCTTC.

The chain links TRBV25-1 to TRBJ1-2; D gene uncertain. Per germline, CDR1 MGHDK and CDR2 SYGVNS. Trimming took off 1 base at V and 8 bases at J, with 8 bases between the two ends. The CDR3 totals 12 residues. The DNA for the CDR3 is TGTGCCAGCAGTGAATTAGTGGTCGGCTACACCTTC. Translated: CASSELVVGYTF.

In DNA form, the CDR3 reads TGTGCCAGCAGCTTAAACGGAGGCTACAATGAGCAGTTCTTC. Translation gives CASSLNGGYNEQFF. The chain recombines TRBV7-3 with TRBJ2-1; D might be TRBD2 (5 bases). V dropped 1 base and J dropped 3 bases, with 7 bases sitting between them. CDR1 is SGHTA, CDR2 FQGTGA, per germline. This CDR3 contains 14 residues. Filled out from reference TRBV7-3 and TRBJ2-1, the complete variable domain reads GAGVSQTPSNKVTEKGKYVELRCDPISGHTALYWYRQSLGQGPEFLIYFQGTGAADDSGLPNDRFFAVRPEGSVSTLKIQRTERGDSAVYLCASSLNGGYNEQFFGPGTRLTVL.

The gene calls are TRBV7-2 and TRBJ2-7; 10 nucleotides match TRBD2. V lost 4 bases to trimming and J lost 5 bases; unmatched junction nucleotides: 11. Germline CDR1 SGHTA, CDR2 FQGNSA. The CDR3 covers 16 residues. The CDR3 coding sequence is TGTGCCAGCAGCTCCGTACTAAGCGGGGGGGCCGACGAGCAGTACTTC. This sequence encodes CASSSVLSGGADEQYF.

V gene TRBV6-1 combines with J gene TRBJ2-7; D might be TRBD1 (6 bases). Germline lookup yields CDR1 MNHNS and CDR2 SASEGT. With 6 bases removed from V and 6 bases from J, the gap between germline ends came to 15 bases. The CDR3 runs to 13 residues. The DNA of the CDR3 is TGTGCCAGCAGCCGACAGGCTATCGGCGAGCAGTACTTC. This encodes CASSRQAIGEQYF.

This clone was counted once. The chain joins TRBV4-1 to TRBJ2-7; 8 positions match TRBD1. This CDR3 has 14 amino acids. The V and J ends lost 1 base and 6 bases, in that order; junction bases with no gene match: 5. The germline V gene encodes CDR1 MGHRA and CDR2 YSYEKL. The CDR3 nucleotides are TGCGCCAGCAGCCAAGGACAGGGGATTGGCGAGCAGTACTTC. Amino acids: CASSQGQGIGEQYF.

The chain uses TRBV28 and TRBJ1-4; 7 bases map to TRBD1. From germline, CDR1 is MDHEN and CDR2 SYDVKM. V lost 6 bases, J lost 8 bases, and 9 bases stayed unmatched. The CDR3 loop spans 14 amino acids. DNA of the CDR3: TGTGCCAGCAGCCCGGGACAGTTCGACGAAAAACTGTTTTTT. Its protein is CASSPGQFDEKLFF.

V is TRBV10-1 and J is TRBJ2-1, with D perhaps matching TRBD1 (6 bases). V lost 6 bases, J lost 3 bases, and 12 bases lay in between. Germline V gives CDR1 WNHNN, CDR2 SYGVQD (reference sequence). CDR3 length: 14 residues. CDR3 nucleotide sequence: TGCGCCAGCAGCGACAGGACTGACTACAATGAGCAGTTCTTC. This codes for CASSDRTDYNEQFF.

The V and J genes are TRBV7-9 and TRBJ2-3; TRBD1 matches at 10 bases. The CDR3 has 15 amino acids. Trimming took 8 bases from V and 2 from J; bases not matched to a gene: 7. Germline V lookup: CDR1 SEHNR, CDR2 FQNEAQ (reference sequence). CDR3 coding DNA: TGTGCCAGCGTGCCCGGGACAGGGGCCACAGATACGCAGTATTTT. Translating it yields CASVPGTGATDTQYF. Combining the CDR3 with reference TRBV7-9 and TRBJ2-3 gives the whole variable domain DTGVSQNPRHKITKRGQNVTFRCDPISEHNRLYWYRQTLGQGPEFLTYFQNEAQLEKSRLLSDRFSAERPKGSFSTLEIQRTEQGDSAMYLCASVPGTGATDTQYFGPGTRLTVL.

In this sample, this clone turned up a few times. Written as DNA, the CDR3 is TGTGCCAGCAGACCCTTTAGCGGGGGTGATACGCAGTATTTT. Its protein is CASRPFSGGDTQYF. The J gene is TRBJ2-3, the V gene TRBV5-4; 9 bases are shared with TRBD2. This CDR3 has 14 amino acids. Germline CDR1 is SGHNT and CDR2 is YYREEE (reference sequence). The junction had 7 bases not matched to a gene; V was cut back by 5 bases and J by 6 bases.

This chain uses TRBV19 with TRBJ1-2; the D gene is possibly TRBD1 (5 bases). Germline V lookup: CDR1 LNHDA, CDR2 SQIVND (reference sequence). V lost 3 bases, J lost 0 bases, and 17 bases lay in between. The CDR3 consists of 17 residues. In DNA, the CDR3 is TGTGCCAGTAGTATCCCGACATCGCAGGGATCTAACTATGGCTACACCTTC. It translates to CASSIPTSQGSNYGYTF.